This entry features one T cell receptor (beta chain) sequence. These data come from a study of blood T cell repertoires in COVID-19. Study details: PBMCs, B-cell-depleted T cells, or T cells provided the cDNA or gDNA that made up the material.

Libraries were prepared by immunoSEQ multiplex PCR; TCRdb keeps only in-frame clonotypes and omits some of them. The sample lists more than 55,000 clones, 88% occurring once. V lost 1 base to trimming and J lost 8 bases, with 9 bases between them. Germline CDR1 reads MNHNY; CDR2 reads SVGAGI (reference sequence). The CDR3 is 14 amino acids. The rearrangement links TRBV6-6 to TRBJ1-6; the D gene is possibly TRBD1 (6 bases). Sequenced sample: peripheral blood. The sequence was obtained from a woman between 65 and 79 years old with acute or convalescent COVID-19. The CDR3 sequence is CASSYFSGDSPLHF. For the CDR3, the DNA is TGTGCCAGCAGTTACTTTTCAGGGGATTCACCCCTCCACTTT.